A selection of T cell receptor beta chains follows, all from one sample in a study of control samples from healthy donors and cancer patients. Profiled with immunoSEQ multiplex PCR; TCRdb holds only in-frame clones, not every one. Seen here are roughly 86,000 clones, more than 85% observed once, and the top ten hold over 1.3%. Sequencing was carried out using blood. These receptor sequences come from a woman aged 25-40 years in good health. CDR3s leave out the opening cysteine and the closing phenylalanine or tryptophan.

V | CDR3
TRBV5-1 | ASRKGQGEANYGYT
TRBV29-1 | SVASGASTDTQY
TRBV5-4 | ASSLRDRDTEAF
TRBV5-6 | ASSLLNVLEVTGELF
TRBV7-9 | ASSPMRGFSETQY
TRBV10-3 | AIKNSSWGGYT
TRBV10-2 | ATGQGVRSPLH
TRBV5-1 | ASSKGLAGGSYQETQY
TRBV28 | ASSSDGTNEKLF
TRBV6-5 | ATRTGATNEKLF
TRBV7-9 | ASSLGTGSYEQY
TRBV29-1 | SVYEGGPGWHNEQF
TRBV18 | ASSPLAGDSSYNEQF
TRBV2 | ASDREGDGYGYT
TRBV15 | ATSPTGGVTDTQY
TRBV12-3/TRBV12-4 | ASSPRRNQPQH
TRBV7-3 | ASSSGSYNEQF
TRBV6-5 | ASSYSGGSGNTIY
TRBV6-5 | ASSPTTDTQY
TRBV7-9 | ASSLEVGGREAF
TRBV19 | ASSRHSASGSVGYEQY
TRBV29-1 | SVEDPGTGGKETQY
TRBV11-3 | ASSLVYRGNEQF
TRBV11-2 | ASSETGSSFNYGYT
TRBV6-5 | ASGVLREKLF
TRBV11-3 | ASSFLPGGQETQY
TRBV6-2/TRBV6-3 | ASSPGQGAISGNTIY
TRBV4-2 | ASSQETGTGHDEQY
TRBV7-9 | ASSLVQGPGNTIY
TRBV28 | ASSLPGAQSDYGYT